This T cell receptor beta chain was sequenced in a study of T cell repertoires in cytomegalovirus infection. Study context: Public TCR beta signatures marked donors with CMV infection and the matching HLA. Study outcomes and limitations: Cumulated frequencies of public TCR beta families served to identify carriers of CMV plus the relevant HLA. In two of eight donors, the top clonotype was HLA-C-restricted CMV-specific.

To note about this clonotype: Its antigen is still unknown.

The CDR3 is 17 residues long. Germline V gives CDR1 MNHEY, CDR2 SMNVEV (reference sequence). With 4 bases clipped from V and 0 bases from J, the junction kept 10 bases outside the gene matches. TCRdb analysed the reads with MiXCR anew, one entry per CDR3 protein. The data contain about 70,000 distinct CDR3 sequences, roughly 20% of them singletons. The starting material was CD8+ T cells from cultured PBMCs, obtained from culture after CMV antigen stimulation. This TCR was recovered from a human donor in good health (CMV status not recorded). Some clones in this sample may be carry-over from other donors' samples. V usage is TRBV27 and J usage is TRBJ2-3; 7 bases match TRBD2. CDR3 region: CASSSERGGESTDTQYF. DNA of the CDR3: TGTGCCAGCAGTTCCGAGCGGGGCGGGGAAAGCACAGATACGCAGTATTTT.